The entry that follows covers one T cell receptor beta chain sequence. Its antigen is not known. As to time point: week 11, during vaccination. Mutant IDH1 20-mer peptide, at 300 ug, made up each vaccine dose, with topical imiquimod. Patients carried new grade 3 or 4 IDH1-mutant astrocytomas lacking nuclear ATRX. This specimen comes from a study of a mutant IDH1 vaccine in newly diagnosed glioma. Study context: Onset of vaccination occurred 4-6 weeks following radiotherapy alone, or with temozolomide cycles. Treated patients showed a male proportion of roughly 62%, a female proportion of about 40%, and a mean age of around 39 years. Therapy received beforehand was radiotherapy, temozolomide, or both, with most patients given both.

The method was immunoSEQ multiplex PCR; TCRdb's version includes in-frame clones alone and lacks a portion of them. The table has tens of thousands of clones, around nine tenths seen once; the top ten hold 2% to 2.5%. The starting material was PBMCs, obtained from a glioma patient whose treatment included an IDH1 peptide vaccine. The source is a man in his forties or fifties with glioma.

The chain's CDR3 is CASSERGSYEQYF. In nucleotides, the CDR3 is TGCGCCAGCAGTGAAAGAGGATCCTACGAGCAGTACTTC. The rearrangement joins TRBV10-1 to TRBJ2-7; D not resolved. V lost 3 bases and J lost 1, with 7 bases in between. The CDR3 loop spans 13 amino acids. CDR1 is WNHNN and CDR2 is SYGVQD in the germline V gene (reference sequence).